The subject of this entry is one T cell receptor beta chain. What it binds is not known. The data belong to a study of CD8 T cells in ankylosing spondylitis. Broader study findings: Characteristic, it appeared, of ankylosing spondylitis blood was a TCR beta motif of about eight highly homologous variants. Reportedly, matched ankylosing spondylitis synovial fluid was significantly enriched for disease-linked clones. Prior work had noted some motif variants in reactive arthritis blood and synovial fluid.

Quantitative barcoded 5'-RACE was used to prepare TCR beta libraries. TCRdb ran MiXCR on the 5' RACE reads and lists one entry per CDR3 protein. The repertoire includes tens of thousands of distinct CDR3 sequences, 25% to 35% of them detected once, and roughly three fifths sits in the top ten. Germline V CDR1 and CDR2: SEHNR, FQNEAQ (reference sequence). The CDR3 length is 16 residues. V was shortened by 0 bases and J by 6 bases, with 17 bases between the two germline ends. Material for sequencing was blood, either unsorted or a sorted T cell fraction (not recorded which). This rearrangement joins TRBV7-9 to TRBJ1-1; D unclear. The TCR comes from a male donor with ankylosing spondylitis or in good health (not recorded which). The CDR3 protein is CASSLAAGVGVPEAFF. The CDR3 DNA is TGTGCCAGCAGCTTAGCGGCCGGGGTCGGGGTGCCTGAAGCTTTCTTT.